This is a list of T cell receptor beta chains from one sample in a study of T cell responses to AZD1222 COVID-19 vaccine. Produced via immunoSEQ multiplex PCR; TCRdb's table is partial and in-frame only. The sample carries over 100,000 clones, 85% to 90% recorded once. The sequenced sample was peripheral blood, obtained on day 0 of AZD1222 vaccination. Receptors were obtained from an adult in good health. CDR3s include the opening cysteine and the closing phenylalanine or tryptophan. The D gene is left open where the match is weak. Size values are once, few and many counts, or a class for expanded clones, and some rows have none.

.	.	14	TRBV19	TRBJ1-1	CASSIGGGDTEAFF	TGTGCCAGTAGTATAGGGGGAGGTGACACTGAAGCTTTCTTT
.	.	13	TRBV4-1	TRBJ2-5	CASSQERRETQYF	TGCGCCAGCAGCCAAGAGAGACGGGAGACCCAGTACTTC
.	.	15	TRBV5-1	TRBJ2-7	CASSFGRNGDYEQYF	TGCGCCAGCAGCTTCGGCCGAAACGGGGACTACGAGCAGTACTTC
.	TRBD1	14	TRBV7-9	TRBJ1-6	CASSSQGSVAPLHF	TGTGCCAGCAGCTCACAGGGGTCGGTTGCACCCCTCCACTTT
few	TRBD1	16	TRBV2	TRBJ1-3	CASSERQGASGNTIYF	TGTGCCAGCAGTGAGCGACAGGGAGCCTCTGGAAACACCATATATTTT
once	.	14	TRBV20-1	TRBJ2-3	CSASRQTSTDTQYF	TGCAGTGCTAGTCGACAGACTAGCACAGATACGCAGTATTTT
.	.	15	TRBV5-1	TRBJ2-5	CASSLRVGVLETQYF	TGCGCCAGCAGCTTGAGGGTTGGGGTTTTGGAGACCCAGTACTTC
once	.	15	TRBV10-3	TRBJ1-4	CAISESELLGEKLFF	TGTGCCATCAGTGAGTCGGAACTATTAGGGGAAAAACTGTTTTTT
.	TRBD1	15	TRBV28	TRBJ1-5	CASSGRWTGQRPQHF	TGTGCCAGCAGTGGGCGGTGGACAGGGCAGAGGCCCCAGCATTTT
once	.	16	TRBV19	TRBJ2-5	CASIGGAPSTQETQYF	TGTGCCAGTATTGGCGGAGCCCCCAGCACACAAGAGACCCAGTACTTC
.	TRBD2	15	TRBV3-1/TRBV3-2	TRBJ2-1	CASSQDLTGGQEQFF	TGTGCCAGCAGCCAAGATTTAACGGGGGGGCAGGAGCAGTTCTTC
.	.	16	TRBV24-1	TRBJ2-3	CATSESPGLYTDTQYF	TGTGCCACCAGTGAAAGTCCGGGACTCTACACAGATACGCAGTATTTT
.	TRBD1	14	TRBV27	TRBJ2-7	CASSFGTGGIEQYF	TGTGCCAGCAGTTTCGGGACAGGGGGCATCGAGCAGTACTTC
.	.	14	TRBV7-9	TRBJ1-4	CASTNRVTNEKLFF	TGTGCCAGCACCAACAGGGTGACTAATGAAAAACTGTTTTTT
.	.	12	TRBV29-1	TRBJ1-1	CSVEGGAPEAFF	TGCAGCGTTGAAGGGGGCGCCCCTGAAGCTTTCTTT
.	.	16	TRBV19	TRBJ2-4	CASRRAGTMAKNIQYF	TGTGCCAGTAGGAGAGCCGGGACAATGGCCAAAAACATTCAGTACTTC
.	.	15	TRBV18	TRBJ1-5	CASSQNRVSNQPQHF	TGTGCCAGCTCGCAAAACAGGGTCAGCAATCAGCCCCAGCATTTT
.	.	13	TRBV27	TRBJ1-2	CASSFRATYGYTF	TGTGCCAGCAGTTTCCGGGCGACCTATGGCTACACCTTC
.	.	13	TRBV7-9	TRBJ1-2	CASSPRASYGYTF	TGTGCCAGCAGCCCCCGGGCCAGCTATGGCTACACCTTC
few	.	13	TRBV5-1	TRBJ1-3	CASTIGPGNTIYF	TGCGCCAGCACCATAGGGCCCGGAAACACCATATATTTT
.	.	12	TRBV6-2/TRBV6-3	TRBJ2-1	CASSYSSGRQFF	TGTGCCAGCAGTTACTCCTCCGGGAGGCAGTTCTTC
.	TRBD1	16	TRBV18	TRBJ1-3	CASSLADRGAGNTIYF	TGTGCCAGCTCCCTGGCCGACAGGGGTGCCGGAAACACCATATATTTT
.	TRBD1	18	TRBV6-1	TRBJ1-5	CASSELRTGLYSNQPQHF	TGTGCCAGCAGTGAACTGAGGACAGGCCTTTATAGCAATCAGCCCCAGCATTTT
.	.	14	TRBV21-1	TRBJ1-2	CASSKDQGDYGYTF	TGTGCCAGCAGCAAAGATCAGGGGGACTATGGCTACACCTTC
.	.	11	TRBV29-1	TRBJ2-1	CSVEEGNEQFF	TGCAGCGTTGAAGAGGGGAATGAGCAGTTCTTC
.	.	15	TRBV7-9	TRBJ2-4	CASSYEGGVENIQYF	TGTGCCAGCAGCTACGAGGGGGGAGTGGAGAACATTCAGTACTTC
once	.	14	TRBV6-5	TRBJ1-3	CASRGSGSGNTIYF	TGTGCCAGCAGGGGGTCCGGCTCTGGAAACACCATATATTTT
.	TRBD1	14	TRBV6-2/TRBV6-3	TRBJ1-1	CASSFEGANTEAFF	TGTGCCAGCAGTTTTGAGGGGGCGAACACTGAAGCTTTCTTT
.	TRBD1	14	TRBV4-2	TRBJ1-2	CASSQVGQPEGYTF	TGTGCCAGCAGCCAAGTGGGACAGCCGGAGGGCTACACCTTC
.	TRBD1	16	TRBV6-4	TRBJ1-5	CASSDPGTGLNQPQHF	TGTGCCAGCAGTGACCCCGGGACAGGACTTAATCAGCCCCAGCATTTT
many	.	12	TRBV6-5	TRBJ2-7	CASSVGSYEQYF	TGTGCCAGCAGCGTTGGGAGCTACGAGCAGTACTTC
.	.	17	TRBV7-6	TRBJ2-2	CASSPRTSGQNTGELFF	TGTGCCAGCAGCCCTCGAACATCGGGACAGAACACCGGGGAGCTGTTTTTT
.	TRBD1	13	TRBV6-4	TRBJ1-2	CASSERTGVGYTF	TGTGCCAGCAGTGAGAGGACAGGGGTTGGCTACACCTTC
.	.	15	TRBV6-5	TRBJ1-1	CASSYEAGTNTEAFF	TGTGCCAGCAGTTACGAGGCAGGGACGAACACTGAAGCTTTCTTT
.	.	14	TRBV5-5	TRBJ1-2	CASSLLPANYGYTF	TGTGCCAGCAGCTTGCTTCCGGCGAACTATGGCTACACCTTC
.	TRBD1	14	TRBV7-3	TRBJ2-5	CASSLATGAETQYF	TGTGCCAGCAGCTTAGCGACAGGGGCAGAGACCCAGTACTTC
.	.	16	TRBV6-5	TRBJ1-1	CASSYWGGIQNAEAFF	TGTGCCAGCAGTTACTGGGGGGGGATACAGAACGCTGAAGCTTTCTTT
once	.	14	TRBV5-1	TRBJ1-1	CASSLGTENTEAFF	TGCGCCAGCAGCTTGGGGACGGAGAACACTGAAGCTTTCTTT
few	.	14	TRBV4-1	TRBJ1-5	CASSQEVRDQPQHF	TGCGCCAGCAGCCAAGAAGTCAGGGATCAGCCCCAGCATTTT
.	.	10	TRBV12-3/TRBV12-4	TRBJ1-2	CASSTYGYTF	TGTGCCAGCAGTACTTATGGCTACACCTTC
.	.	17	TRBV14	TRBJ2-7	CASSQDYPGRPTYEQYF	TGTGCCAGCAGCCAAGATTACCCAGGCCGACCGACCTACGAGCAGTACTTC
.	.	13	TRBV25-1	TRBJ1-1	CASSAQGRAEAFF	TGTGCCAGCAGTGCCCAGGGAAGGGCTGAAGCTTTCTTT
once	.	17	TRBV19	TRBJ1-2	CASKSPRPRKTAGGYTF	TGTGCCAGTAAAAGTCCGAGACCCCGGAAGACTGCGGGTGGCTACACCTTC
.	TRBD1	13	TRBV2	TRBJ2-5	CARGRDRGETQYF	TGTGCCAGGGGCCGGGACAGGGGCGAGACCCAGTACTTC
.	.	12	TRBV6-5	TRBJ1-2	CASLSGAGGYTF	TGTGCCAGCTTAAGTGGCGCGGGAGGCTACACCTTC
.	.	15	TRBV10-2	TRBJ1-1	CASSESQGSMAEAFF	TGCGCCAGCAGTGAGTCGCAGGGGTCAATGGCTGAAGCTTTCTTT
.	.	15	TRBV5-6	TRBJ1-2	CASSLVFAGLDGYTF	TGTGCCAGCAGCTTGGTATTCGCGGGGTTGGATGGCTACACCTTC
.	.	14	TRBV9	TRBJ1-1	CASSTGRSNTEAFF	TGTGCCAGCAGCACCGGGCGGAGTAACACTGAAGCTTTCTTT
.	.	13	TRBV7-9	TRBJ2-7	CASSPSGTYEQYF	TGTGCCAGCAGCCCCAGCGGAACCTACGAGCAGTACTTC
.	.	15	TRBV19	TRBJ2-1	CASTQTSSSYNEQFF	TGTGCCAGTACCCAAACCTCCAGCTCCTACAATGAGCAGTTCTTC
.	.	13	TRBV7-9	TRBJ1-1	CASSFGMNTEAFF	TGTGCCAGCAGCTTCGGGATGAACACTGAAGCTTTCTTT